What follows are 28 T cell receptor beta chains derived from one specimen sequenced in a study of T cell repertoires in cytomegalovirus infection. Their antigen targets remain unknown. TCRdb used MiXCR to reprocess the reads, holding one entry per CDR3 protein. The sample consists of around 900,000 distinct CDR3 sequences, approximately 31% of them appearing once. The material was cultured CD8+ T cells from PBMCs, obtained from culture after CMV antigen stimulation. These receptor sequences come from a human donor in good health (CMV status not recorded). Some clones in this sample may be carry-over from other donors' samples.

The table lists this clonotype with many counts. The J gene is TRBJ2-7, the V gene TRBV7-9, with D perhaps matching TRBD1 or TRBD2 (5 bases each). The CDR3 spans 13 residues. V was shortened by 5 bases and J by 3 bases, with 11 bases between the two germline ends. Looked up from germline, CDR1 is SEHNR and CDR2 is FQNEAQ (reference sequence). CDR3: CASSPRGVYEQYV. The CDR3 nucleotides are TGTGCCAGCAGCCCCCGAGGGGTCTACGAGCAGTACGTC.

The V call is TRBV29-1, the J call TRBJ1-2; no firm D call. This CDR3 region has 13 residues. Deletions cut 5 bases from V and 6 bases from J, with 16 bases between. Germline loops: CDR1 SQVTM, CDR2 ANQGSEA. The CDR3 loop is CSVPTATADGYTF. The CDR3 DNA sequence: TGCAGCGTTCCTACCGCTACCGCAGATGGCTACACCTTC.

V usage is TRBV27 and J usage is TRBJ1-6; a possible D gene is TRBD1 (6 bases). CDR1 is MNHEY, CDR2 SMNVEV, per germline (reference sequence). V shed 2 bases and J shed 7 bases, with 21 bases lying between them. The CDR3 runs 18 residues. The CDR3 loop is CASSLRGGGGVYNSPLHF. CDR3 DNA: TGTGCCAGCAGTTTAAGAGGGGGTGGCGGTGTTTACAATTCACCCCTCCACTTT.

In this sample, this clonotype turned up a few times. The chain employs TRBV6-5 and TRBJ1-1; D is ambiguous. V lost 6 bases to trimming and J lost 0 bases, with 20 bases between them. Germline V lookup: CDR1 MNHEY, CDR2 SVGAGI. The CDR3 covers 17 residues. In nucleotides, the CDR3 is TGTGCCAGCAGCCACCTCCTAGTTGGAATACTGAACACTGAAGCTTTCTTT. Its translation: CASSHLLVGILNTEAFF.

Concerning this clonotype itself: Since a much larger clone is just one base distant, this may be a read error. V gene TRBV6-1 combines with J gene TRBJ2-3; either TRBD1 or TRBD2 may supply D (6 bases each). The CDR3 length is 16 residues. Germline values: CDR1 MNHNS, CDR2 SASEGT. V lost 7 bases to trimming and J lost 2 bases, with 19 bases between them. The CDR3 protein is CASTPRGRLDTDTQYF. The CDR3 coding sequence is TGTGCCAGCACCCCACGGGGGCGGCTGGACACAGATACGCAGTATTTT.

This clonotype was counted between two and nine times. The chain employs TRBV28 and TRBJ1-1, with 7 bases fitting TRBD1. Germline V gives CDR1 MDHEN, CDR2 SYDVKM. The CDR3 length is 15 residues. The ends lost 7 bases at V and 0 bases at J; junction bases unmatched: 8. CDR3 sequence (DNA): TGTGCCAGCAACCGGGACAGATTCCTGAACACTGAAGCTTTCTTT. Protein: CASNRDRFLNTEAFF. Drawing the rest from reference TRBV28 and TRBJ1-1, the complete variable domain is DVKVTQSSRYLVKRTGEKVFLECVQDMDHENMFWYRQDPGLGLRLIYFSYDVKMKEKGDIPEGYSVSREKKERFSLILESASTNQTSMYLCASNRDRFLNTEAFFGQGTRLTVV.

The V gene is TRBV20-1, the J gene TRBJ1-1; D is perhaps TRBD1 (5 bases). The CDR3 is 13 residues long. The germline V gene has CDR1 DFQATT and CDR2 SNEGSKA (reference sequence). The germline V and J ends were trimmed by 0 bases and 3 bases, with 8 bases remaining between them. CDR3 sequence: CSARDVTDTEAFF. The CDR3 DNA is TGCAGTGCTAGAGATGTGACAGACACTGAAGCTTTCTTT.

A few counts support this clonotype. The chain recombines TRBV7-8 with TRBJ1-1; 7 bases agree with TRBD1. The trim removed 1 base at V and 0 bases at J, leaving 5 bases unmatched. This CDR3 contains 16 residues. The germline V gene has CDR1 SGHVS and CDR2 FQNEAQ. For the CDR3, the DNA is TGTGCCAGCAGCTTAGAGGGAGGGGGCATGAACACTGAAGCTTTCTTT. Its translation is CASSLEGGGMNTEAFF.

In its sample, this clonotype was seen a few times. The rearrangement links TRBV11-2 to TRBJ2-7; the D gene could be TRBD1 or TRBD2 (5 bases each). The CDR3 totals 13 residues. Per germline, CDR1 SGHAT and CDR2 FQNNGV. The CDR3 reads CASSPGPTYGQYV. The CDR3 nucleotides read TGTGCCAGCAGCCCGGGGCCTACTTACGGGCAGTACGTC.

This clonotype appeared a few times. V gene TRBV12-3 or TRBV12-4 combines with J gene TRBJ2-3, with 7 positions matching TRBD2. The CDR3 runs 16 residues. The junction had 10 bases not matched to a gene; V was cut back by 7 bases and J by 0 bases. The CDR3 reads CASTGIGLGSTDTQYF. CDR3 coding DNA: TGTGCCAGCACCGGGATTGGACTAGGTAGCACAGATACGCAGTATTTT.

The rearrangement joins TRBV13 to TRBJ2-3, with 8 nucleotides matching TRBD2. CDR3 length: 15 amino acids. The V and J ends lost 5 bases and 0 bases, in that order; junction bases with no gene match: 4. CDR1 PRHDT and CDR2 FYEKMQ come from the germline V gene (reference sequence). CDR3 loop: CASSGRLASTDTQYF. As DNA, the CDR3 is TGTGCCAGCAGCGGCAGACTAGCGAGCACAGATACGCAGTATTTT.

This clonotype was seen repeatedly, ten times or more. The V and J genes are TRBV7-8 and TRBJ1-4; D is ambiguous. CDR1 and CDR2 from the germline V gene are SGHVS and FQNEAQ. This CDR3 has 15 amino acids. The V and J ends lost 1 base and 1 base respectively, with 7 bases between them. CDR3 bases: TGTGCCAGCAGCTTAGATGTGGGAACTAATGAAAAACTGTTTTTT. It encodes CASSLDVGTNEKLFF.

Many counts were recorded for this clonotype. V is TRBV7-9 and J is TRBJ2-2; no firm D call. V was pared by 4 bases and J by 2 bases, with 8 bases between. Germline values: CDR1 SEHNR, CDR2 FQNEAQ (reference sequence). The CDR3 covers 14 residues. The CDR3 sequence: CASSSMDNTGELFF. CDR3 sequence (DNA): TGTGCCAGCAGCTCGATGGACAACACCGGGGAGCTGTTTTTT. The full variable domain, its missing parts supplied by reference TRBV7-9 and TRBJ2-2, is DTGVSQNPRHKITKRGQNVTFRCDPISEHNRLYWYRQTLGQGPEFLTYFQNEAQLEKSRLLSDRFSAERPKGSFSTLEIQRTEQGDSAMYLCASSSMDNTGELFFGEGSRLTVL.

This clonotype was seen more than once but under ten times. An end of the junction differs from the germline gene, which may be a read error. V is TRBV5-4 and J is TRBJ2-3, with 9 bases that match TRBD2. CDR3 length equals 15 residues. Germline CDR1 and CDR2: SGHNT and YYREEE (reference sequence). CDR3 in DNA: TGTGCCAGCAGCCTAGCCGGGACTAGCAGAGATACGCAGTATTTT. It encodes CASSLAGTSRDTQYF.

The V call is TRBV4-3, the J call TRBJ2-1; D is possibly TRBD2 (6 bases). Trimming shortened V by 3 bases and J by 4 bases, and 13 bases separated the two germline ends. Germline V gene data show CDR1 as LGHNA and CDR2 as YSLEER. The CDR3 spans 15 residues. DNA of the CDR3: TGCGCCAGCAGCCAGGAGGGCGAGGGATACAATGAGCAGTTCTTC. Protein sequence: CASSQEGEGYNEQFF.

The chain recombines TRBV6-5 with TRBJ1-2, with D hard to call. The CDR3 totals 16 residues. V was shortened by 0 bases and J by 0 bases, with 11 bases between the two germline ends. From germline, CDR1 is MNHEY and CDR2 SVGAGI. In DNA, the CDR3 is TGTGCCAGCAGTTACTCGAAATGGCGAGCTAACTATGGCTACACCTTC. The encoded protein is CASSYSKWRANYGYTF.

Concerning this clonotype: One end of the junction does not line up with germline, which may come from a read error. V usage is TRBV7-7 and J usage is TRBJ2-1; 8 bases map to TRBD2. Germline loops: CDR1 SSHAT, CDR2 FNYEAQ (reference sequence). CDR3 length: 12 amino acids. For the CDR3, the DNA is TGTGCTAGCAGCCCGGGAGGGCCTGAGCAGTTCTTC. Translated, it gives CASSPGGPEQFF.

The chain couples TRBV6-2 or TRBV6-3 to TRBJ2-7, with 9 bases matching TRBD2. After removal of 2 bases from V and 5 bases from J, the junction contained 4 bases not matched to a gene. Germline assignment: CDR1 MNHEY and CDR2 SVGEGT. This CDR3 region has 14 residues. The CDR3 DNA follows: TGTGCCAGCAGTTACGCGGGAGGGATCGACGAGCAGTACGTC. Its translation is CASSYAGGIDEQYV.

This clonotype was counted a few times. The J gene is TRBJ2-1, the V gene TRBV25-1; no clear D gene. CDR1 is MGHDK and CDR2 is SYGVNS in the germline V gene. The CDR3 totals 11 residues. V lost 3 bases to trimming and J lost 9 bases, with 6 bases between them. The CDR3 region has the DNA TGTGCCAGCAGTGATCCCGGTGAGCAGTTCTTC. This translates into CASSDPGEQFF.

The rearrangement uses TRBV6-2 or TRBV6-3 and TRBJ2-2, with 13 nucleotides matching TRBD2. The germline V gene encodes CDR1 MNHEY and CDR2 SVGEGT. The CDR3 has 14 amino acids. V was clipped by 11 bases and J by 6 bases; unmatched bases: 6. This CDR3 reads CALGLAGFAGELFF. CDR3 sequence (DNA): TGTGCCTTGGGACTAGCGGGGTTCGCCGGGGAGCTGTTTTTT.

This clonotype was counted between two and nine times. The rearrangement uses TRBV28 and TRBJ1-1; the D gene is possibly TRBD1 (6 bases). V was pared by 5 bases and J by 3 bases, with 16 bases between. The CDR3 has 15 residues. CDR1 and CDR2 from the germline V gene are MDHEN and SYDVKM. For the CDR3, the DNA is TGTGCCAGCAGTCTGGACAGCGATTTTCACACTGAAGCTTTCTTT. Translation: CASSLDSDFHTEAFF.

This clonotype was observed a handful of times. J is TRBJ2-2 and V is TRBV6-2 or TRBV6-3; 9 positions agree with TRBD2. The CDR3 runs to 16 residues. Germline lookup yields CDR1 MNHEY and CDR2 SVGEGT. Trimming removed 5 bases from V and 1 base from J; junction bases left unmatched: 5. Here the CDR3 DNA reads TGTGCCAGCAGTCCCGGGACTAGCAAGAACACCGGGGAGCTGTTTTTT. It yields the protein CASSPGTSKNTGELFF.

V and J are TRBV6-1 and TRBJ1-2; 12 bases fit TRBD1. The junction had 9 bases not matched to a gene; V was cut back by 4 bases and J by 6 bases. CDR3 length equals 16 residues. Germline CDR1 MNHNS, CDR2 SASEGT. The CDR3 sequence is CASSVWGQGAQDGYTF. CDR3 nucleotides: TGTGCCAGCAGTGTATGGGGACAGGGGGCGCAAGATGGCTACACCTTC.

This clonotype was found a few times. V is TRBV12-3 or TRBV12-4 and J is TRBJ2-1; D is unclear. The V end was cut by 3 bases, the J end by 6 bases, with 9 bases between. CDR3 size: 13 residues. CDR3 sequence reads: CASSFIRGNEQFF. The CDR3 nucleotides are TGTGCCAGCAGTTTCATCCGAGGCAATGAGCAGTTCTTC.

This chain joins TRBV9 and TRBJ2-5; D unclear. Trimming removed 0 bases from V and 5 bases from J, with 11 bases in between. The germline V gene has CDR1 SGDLS and CDR2 YYNGEE. The CDR3 totals 14 residues. The CDR3 protein is CASSVAGVVETQYF. In DNA form, the CDR3 reads TGTGCCAGCAGCGTAGCTGGGGTGGTGGAGACCCAGTACTTC.

This clonotype was observed at least ten times. This rearrangement joins TRBV7-9 to TRBJ1-2, with D perhaps TRBD1 (6 bases). This CDR3 spans 14 amino acids. The V end was cut by 1 base, the J end by 3 bases, with 9 bases between. The germline CDR1 and CDR2 sequences are SEHNR and FQNEAQ (reference sequence). In nucleotides, the CDR3 is TGTGCCAGCAGCTTAGTGCGGACAGACTATGGCTACACCTTC. Its translation: CASSLVRTDYGYTF.

This clonotype has a count of ten or more. The rearrangement joins TRBV7-9 to TRBJ1-4; a weak D match, TRBD1 (5 bases). The V end was cut by 7 bases, the J end by 3 bases, with 15 bases between. Looked up from germline, CDR1 is SEHNR and CDR2 is FQNEAQ (reference sequence). The CDR3 extends over 15 amino acids. The chain's CDR3 is CASTTPGGANEKLFF. The CDR3 region has the DNA TGTGCCAGCACCACCCCAGGAGGGGCTAATGAAAAACTGTTTTTT.

The J gene is TRBJ1-3, the V gene TRBV19; 7 bases align to TRBD1. This CDR3 has 16 amino acids. J lost 0 bases, V lost 6 bases, and 8 bases had no gene match. Per the germline V gene, CDR1 is LNHDA and CDR2 is SQIVND (reference sequence). CDR3 loop: CASSLGQASSGNTIYF. The CDR3 DNA sequence: TGTGCCAGTAGCCTCGGACAGGCGAGCTCTGGAAACACCATATATTTT.